The 26 T cell receptor beta chains given below trace back to one sample, sequenced in a study of blood T cell repertoires in COVID-19. Only in-frame clones appear in the TCRdb table, and some are missing; sequencing was by immunoSEQ multiplex PCR. The repertoire holds about 230,000 clones, around 80% seen once, with about 2% in the top ten. Sample: peripheral blood. The receptors shown here come from a man aged 35 to 55 who had recovered from COVID-19.

This clone showed up just a few times. This chain links TRBV11-2 with TRBJ2-7; 7 bases agree with TRBD1. The V and J ends lost 3 bases and 3 bases, in that order; junction bases with no gene match: 5. From germline, CDR1 is SGHAT and CDR2 FQNNGV. The CDR3 contains 14 residues. In DNA, the CDR3 is TGTGCCAGCAGCTTCTCGGACAGGAGCTACGAGCAGTACTTC. This gives the protein CASSFSDRSYEQYF.

The CDR3 nucleotides are TGTGCCAGCAGCTTAGGGAGGGGGCTTTTTTCCGGGGAGCTGTTTTTT. This encodes CASSLGRGLFSGELFF. The rearrangement uses TRBV7-2 and TRBJ2-2; D is perhaps TRBD1 (7 bases). CDR1 SGHTA and CDR2 FQGNSA come from the germline V gene. This CDR3 has 16 amino acids. Trimming pared 1 base from V and 6 bases from J, leaving 15 bases between.

The chain carries TRBV5-4 and TRBJ1-1; perhaps TRBD1 as D (5 bases). The V gene lost 0 bases and the J gene lost 0 bases, with 9 bases spanning the gap. There are 15 residues in the CDR3. Germline values: CDR1 SGHNT, CDR2 YYREEE (reference sequence). In DNA form, the CDR3 reads TGTGCCAGCAGCTTGGTAAACAGGATGAACACTGAAGCTTTCTTT. Translating gives CASSLVNRMNTEAFF.

This rearrangement joins TRBV13 to TRBJ1-2, with 9 bases aligning to TRBD1. V trimming: 4 bases; J trimming: 4 bases; junction bases outside the gene matches: 1. The CDR3 consists of 13 residues. Germline loops: CDR1 PRHDT, CDR2 FYEKMQ (reference sequence). The CDR3 loop reads CASSWGQGYGYTF. DNA for the CDR3: TGTGCCAGCAGCTGGGGACAGGGCTATGGCTACACCTTC.

The chain combines TRBV27 with TRBJ2-7; no definite D call. The V and J ends lost 1 base and 3 bases respectively, with 13 bases between them. Germline V lookup: CDR1 MNHEY, CDR2 SMNVEV (reference sequence). CDR3 length equals 15 residues. The chain's CDR3 is CASSLYYSHNYEQYF. The CDR3 DNA sequence: TGTGCCAGCAGTTTATATTACAGCCATAACTACGAGCAGTACTTC.

The chain links TRBV4-3 to TRBJ1-2; no firm D call. The CDR3 runs to 14 residues. The germline V and J ends were trimmed by 1 base and 5 bases, with 11 bases remaining between them. The germline V gene has CDR1 LGHNA and CDR2 YSLEER. CDR3 sequence reads: CASSQAGVGYGYTF. The CDR3 bases are TGCGCCAGCAGCCAAGCAGGCGTTGGGTATGGCTACACCTTC.

The CDR3 here is CASGDRGGAIGQFF. Written as DNA, the CDR3 is TGTGCCAGCGGTGACAGGGGGGGAGCAATAGGGCAGTTCTTC. V is TRBV5-6 and J is TRBJ2-1, with 9 bases fitting TRBD1. The CDR3 runs 14 residues. Germline V CDR1 and CDR2: SGHDT, YYEEEE. The V segment lost 7 bases and the J segment 12 bases; nucleotides outside the gene matches: 14.

The V call is TRBV29-1, the J call TRBJ1-2, with D possibly being TRBD1 (5 bases). CDR1 and CDR2 from the germline V gene are SQVTM and ANQGSEA. This CDR3 spans 14 amino acids. Trimming pared 2 bases from V and 0 bases from J, leaving 10 bases between. The CDR3 DNA reads as TGCAGCGTTGAACGGCAGGGCGCTAACTATGGCTACACCTTC. Its translation is CSVERQGANYGYTF.

The chain has TRBV29-1 and TRBJ1-1, with TRBD1 matching over 8 bases. Germline CDR1 reads SQVTM; CDR2 reads ANQGSEA. V lost 6 bases and J lost 4; bases outside the gene matches: 7. The CDR3 contains 13 residues. The CDR3 DNA follows: TGCAGCGTGGACGCTACAGGGGGCACTGAAGCTTTCTTT. It specifies CSVDATGGTEAFF. The entire variable domain, with the rest obtained from reference TRBV29-1 and TRBJ1-1, is as follows: SAVISQKPSRDICQRGTSLTIQCQVDSQVTMMFWYRQQPGQSLTLIATANQGSEATYESGFVIDKFPISRPNLTFSTLTVSNMSPEDSSIYLCSVDATGGTEAFFGQGTRLTVV.

Concerning this clone itself: This sample also contains other DNA sequences that code for the same CDR3. V and J are TRBV6-2 or TRBV6-3 and TRBJ1-2, with 8 bases that match TRBD1. Trimming removed 2 bases from V and 2 bases from J; junction bases left unmatched: 1. CDR3 length: 14 residues. Germline CDR1 MNHEY, CDR2 SVGEGT. CDR3 residues: CASSYGTGNYGYTF. In DNA form, the CDR3 reads TGTGCCAGCAGTTACGGGACAGGCAACTATGGCTACACCTTC.

The chain is built from TRBV29-1 and TRBJ2-7, with 11 bases lining up with TRBD1. This CDR3 is built from 14 residues. Germline assignment: CDR1 SQVTM and CDR2 ANQGSEA. V lost 4 bases to trimming and J lost 0 bases; unmatched junction nucleotides: 2. The CDR3 region is CSVGGTGGSYEQYF. Written as DNA, the CDR3 is TGCAGCGTTGGGGGGACAGGGGGCTCCTACGAGCAGTACTTC.

The chain uses TRBV20-1 and TRBJ1-4, with 9 bases that match TRBD1. J lost 1 base, V lost 3 bases, and 9 bases had no gene match. The CDR3 runs to 17 residues. CDR1 is DFQATT and CDR2 is SNEGSKA in the germline V gene (reference sequence). CDR3 bases: TGCAGTGCTAGTTCATCGGGACAGGGCGGAACTAATGAAAAACTGTTTTTT. Translated: CSASSSGQGGTNEKLFF.

There are a few counts of this clone. V gene TRBV10-2 combines with J gene TRBJ1-5; D ambiguous. The CDR3 consists of 10 residues. CDR1 is WSHSY, CDR2 SAAADI, per germline. The CDR3 DNA follows: TGCGCAGTAGGAGATCAGCCCCAGCATTTT. Its protein product is CAVGDQPQHF.

This chain uses TRBV27 with TRBJ2-3; TRBD2 agrees at 11 bases. The CDR3 consists of 16 residues. CDR1 MNHEY and CDR2 SMNVEV come from the germline V gene (reference sequence). Unmatched junction bases numbered 8, after V lost 4 bases and J lost 5 bases. The CDR3 here is CASSSPLAGGEDTQYF. Here the CDR3 DNA reads TGTGCCAGCAGTTCCCCTCTAGCGGGGGGAGAAGATACGCAGTATTTT.

In this sample, this clone turned up a few times. The gene calls are TRBV7-9 and TRBJ1-1; possible D gene TRBD1, 5 bases. V lost 5 bases and J 5 bases, leaving 12 bases between the germline ends. CDR1 is SEHNR and CDR2 is FQNEAQ in the germline V gene (reference sequence). The CDR3 totals 13 residues. The CDR3 sequence: CASSASGGTEAFF. The CDR3 DNA is TGTGCCAGCAGCGCTTCGGGGGGAACTGAAGCTTTCTTT.

A single count supports this clone. The chain combines TRBV7-8 with TRBJ1-2; TRBD1 agrees at 8 bases. Germline loops: CDR1 SGHVS, CDR2 FQNEAQ. CDR3 length: 15 amino acids. The V gene end was trimmed by 4 bases and the J gene end by 9 bases; junction bases not matched to a gene: 13. The CDR3 loop reads CASSSIEGQGGSYTF. The DNA for the CDR3 is TGTGCCAGCAGCTCAATCGAAGGACAGGGAGGAAGCTACACCTTC.

The gene calls are TRBV23-1 and TRBJ1-1, with 8 positions matching TRBD1. TRBV23-1 is noted as an ORF with a role that remains uncertain. The junction had 10 bases not matched to a gene; V was cut back by 0 bases and J by 1 base. This CDR3 contains 18 residues. The CDR3 region is CASSQSQPDRDGNTEAFF. The CDR3 DNA reads as TGCGCCAGCAGTCAATCCCAACCGGACAGGGATGGGAACACTGAAGCTTTCTTT.

The chain couples TRBV5-4 to TRBJ2-4, with 11 positions matching TRBD2. J lost 1 base, V lost 0 bases, and 3 bases had no gene match. This CDR3 comprises 17 residues. Per germline, CDR1 SGHNT and CDR2 YYREEE (reference sequence). DNA of the CDR3: TGTGCCAGCAGCTTGGCGACTAGCGGGAAGGCCAAAAACATTCAGTACTTC. Protein product: CASSLATSGKAKNIQYF.

The gene calls are TRBV11-2 and TRBJ2-2, with 9 bases identical to TRBD1. The CDR3 is made up of 16 amino acids. The V segment lost 5 bases and the J segment 2 bases; nucleotides outside the gene matches: 6. Germline values: CDR1 SGHAT, CDR2 FQNNGV. The CDR3 region is CASSVQTGGNTGELFF. CDR3 sequence (DNA): TGTGCCAGCAGCGTCCAGACAGGGGGAAACACCGGGGAGCTGTTTTTT. Using reference TRBV11-2 and TRBJ2-2 for the parts outside the CDR3, the full variable domain is EAGVAQSPRYKIIEKRQSVAFWCNPISGHATLYWYQQILGQGPKLLIQFQNNGVVDDSQLPKDRFSAERLKGVDSTLKIQPAKLEDSAVYLCASSVQTGGNTGELFFGEGSRLTVL.

The chain couples TRBV11-2 to TRBJ2-7; TRBD2 might be the D (6 bases). Trimming shortened V by 4 bases and J by 2 bases, and 12 bases separated the two germline ends. Looked up from germline, CDR1 is SGHAT and CDR2 is FQNNGV. The CDR3 loop spans 14 amino acids. The CDR3 reads CASSWGDGTYEQYF. CDR3 DNA: TGTGCCAGCAGCTGGGGGGACGGTACCTACGAGCAGTACTTC.

V is TRBV5-1 and J is TRBJ1-2, with 9 bases fitting TRBD1. This CDR3 has 14 residues. Trimming at V came to 3 bases and at J to 6 bases, leaving 6 bases not matched to a gene. Looked up from germline, CDR1 is SGHRS and CDR2 is YFSETQ. The CDR3 region has the DNA TGCGCCAGCAGCTCTTACAGGGGGCTGCATGGCTACACCTTC. Translated: CASSSYRGLHGYTF.

The CDR3 is CASSLTGGSGTEAFF. For the CDR3, the DNA is TGCGCCAGCAGCTTGACAGGGGGCAGCGGGACTGAAGCTTTCTTT. V gene TRBV5-1 combines with J gene TRBJ1-1, with 9 bases matching TRBD1. Trimming cost V 1 base and J 5 bases; bases outside gene matches: 6. Germline V gene data show CDR1 as SGHRS and CDR2 as YFSETQ. This CDR3 contains 15 residues.

The chain links TRBV5-1 to TRBJ2-5, with D maybe TRBD2 (6 bases). The CDR3 loop spans 14 amino acids. Looked up from germline, CDR1 is SGHRS and CDR2 is YFSETQ. The V and J ends lost 1 base and 5 bases respectively, with 12 bases between them. The CDR3 nucleotides are TGCGCCAGCAGCTTGTACGGGAGTTTTGAGACCCAGTACTTC. Translated, it gives CASSLYGSFETQYF.

The chain has TRBV21-1 and TRBJ2-4; whether TRBD1, the table's D call, matches the DNA was not checked. TRBV21-1 is a recognized pseudogene. CDR3 length equals 17 residues. The CDR3 DNA is TGTGCCAGCAGCCAGGGGGTACTTTCACTAGCCAAAAACATTCAGTACTTC. This sequence encodes CASSQGVLSLAKNIQYF.

V is TRBV10-1 and J is TRBJ2-7; D possibly corresponds to TRBD2 (5 bases). The V end lost 6 bases, the J end lost 0 bases, and 21 bases lay between the germline ends. This CDR3 region has 17 residues. CDR1 is WNHNN, CDR2 SYGVQD, per germline (reference sequence). CDR3: CASRRLRLAQSSYEQYF. The CDR3 nucleotides are TGCGCCAGCAGACGCCTGCGTTTAGCGCAGAGCTCCTACGAGCAGTACTTC.

The chain uses TRBV4-1 and TRBJ2-5; TRBD2 aligns across 8 bases. The CDR3 consists of 19 residues. Germline CDR1 reads MGHRA; CDR2 reads YSYEKL. V lost 2 bases and J lost 2; bases outside the gene matches: 16. CDR3 amino acids: CASSQTSGRASGRQETQYF. As DNA, the CDR3 is TGCGCCAGCAGCCAAACCTCCGGGAGGGCTAGCGGAAGACAAGAGACCCAGTACTTC.